This is a list of T cell receptor beta chains from one sample in a study of cytomegalovirus exposure and HLA in healthy donors. TCRdb keeps only in-frame clones here, not all; method: immunoSEQ multiplex PCR. The sample contains 170,000 or so clones, 86% of which appear only once. Sequencing was performed on PBMCs. The receptors here all came from a woman younger than 35 in good health and CMV-seronegative. CDR3s include the opening cysteine and the closing phenylalanine or tryptophan. A D gene is named only where the DNA matches it firmly. Clone size is shown for a subset of rows, as once, few, many or a class of expanded clone.

TRBJ2-7	13	TRBV28	-	-	CASTSGVTYEQYF	TGTGCCAGCACTTCAGGGGTAACCTACGAGCAGTACTTC
TRBJ1-2	16	TRBV28	TRBD1	-	CASSLLRQGRDYGYTF	TGTGCCAGCAGTTTATTACGACAGGGTAGGGACTATGGCTACACCTTC
TRBJ2-5	11	TRBV28	-	-	CASSPRETQYF	TGTGCCAGCAGCCCCCGGGAAACCCAGTACTTC
TRBJ1-2	15	TRBV7-9	-	-	CASSFPRVSVNGYTF	TGTGCCAGCAGCTTCCCCAGGGTGTCGGTAAATGGCTACACCTTC
TRBJ2-7	15	TRBV6-5	-	-	CASSYDRPVSYEQYF	TGTGCCAGCAGTTACGACAGGCCGGTCTCCTACGAGCAGTACTTC
TRBJ1-1	17	TRBV7-9	TRBD1	-	CASSSNDRGIENTEAFF	TGTGCCAGCAGCTCGAACGACAGGGGAATAGAGAACACTGAAGCTTTCTTT
TRBJ1-4	16	TRBV6-6	-	-	CASSYGTSPSNEKLFF	TGTGCCAGCAGTTACGGGACATCGCCGAGTAATGAAAAACTGTTTTTT
TRBJ1-3	14	TRBV2	-	-	CASISDRAGDKIYF	TGTGCCAGCATTTCGGACAGAGCCGGAGACAAGATATATTTT
TRBJ2-1	18	TRBV12-5	-	-	CASGFPRESWGIYNEQFF	TGTGCTAGTGGTTTCCCCCGGGAGAGTTGGGGGATCTACAATGAGCAGTTCTTC
TRBJ2-7	14	TRBV2	-	few	CASSEGPTPYEQYF	TGTGCCAGCAGTGAAGGGCCCACCCCCTACGAGCAGTACTTC
TRBJ2-7	16	TRBV27	TRBD1	once	CASSPSPGQKSYEQYF	TGTGCCAGCAGTCCTTCACCGGGACAGAAATCATACGAGCAGTACTTC
TRBJ2-1	14	TRBV19	-	-	CASRETSSPNEQFF	TGTGCCAGTAGGGAGACTAGTTCACCCAATGAGCAGTTCTTC
TRBJ2-7	14	TRBV28	-	-	CASSSRGHVYEQYF	TGTGCCAGCAGTTCCAGGGGTCATGTTTACGAGCAGTACTTC
TRBJ2-2	12	TRBV28	-	-	CASSHNTGELFF	TGTGCCAGCAGCCATAACACCGGGGAGCTGTTTTTT
TRBJ2-5	11	TRBV30	-	-	CAWSVRETQYF	TGTGCCTGGAGTGTACGGGAGACCCAGTACTTC
TRBJ1-4	13	TRBV27	TRBD1	once	CARGQSKNEKLFF	TGTGCCAGGGGACAGAGCAAGAATGAAAAACTGTTTTTT
TRBJ1-5	15	TRBV18	-	-	CASSPNGQSNQPQHF	TGTGCCAGCTCCCCAAACGGACAGAGCAATCAGCCCCAGCATTTT
TRBJ1-4	14	TRBV7-7	-	-	CASSPTATNEKLFF	TGTGCCAGCAGCCCGACAGCCACTAATGAAAAACTGTTTTTT